A selection of T cell receptor beta chains follows, all from one sample in a study of shared clonotypes between healthy human individuals. The method was immunoSEQ multiplex PCR; TCRdb's version includes in-frame clones alone and lacks a portion of them. The sample consists of fewer than 2.5 million clones, approximately 93% of them appearing once. The sequenced material came from naive CD4+ T cells from PBMCs. The origin of the receptors is a man younger than 35 in good health. Some clones in this sample may be carry-over from other donors' samples. Both conserved end residues are part of each CDR3. A D gene is named only where the DNA matches it firmly. Not every row has a clone size; where given, it reads once, few, many or a size class.

>.|TRBJ2-3|TRBV27|.
TGTGCCAGCAGCCGAGGCCACGGGGATACGCAGTATTTT
CASSRGHGDTQYF
>TRBD1|TRBJ2-7|TRBV7-2|.
TGTGCCAGCAGCCTCCGGCCCCCGGACAGGGGTGGGTCCTACGAGCAGTACTTC
CASSLRPPDRGGSYEQYF
>.|TRBJ1-2|TRBV5-6|.
TGTGCCAGCAGCCTGCAAATGGGCTACACCTTC
CASSLQMGYTF
>.|TRBJ1-5|TRBV29-1|.
TGCAGCGTTGTATTTGTGGCAGGGGATAGCAATCAGCCCCAGCATTTT
CSVVFVAGDSNQPQHF
>.|TRBJ2-7|TRBV10-1|.
TGCGCCAGCAGTGCCAGGTCGGGGGCCCTTACCTACGAGCAGTACTTC
CASSARSGALTYEQYF
>.|TRBJ2-7|TRBV6-1|.
TGTGCCAGCAGTGACTCCCGACGGAGCTCCTACGAGCAGTACTTC
CASSDSRRSSYEQYF
>.|TRBJ2-7|TRBV28|.
TGTGCCAGCAGTTTATATCTAGGGCAGAGCTCCTACGAGCAGTACTTC
CASSLYLGQSSYEQYF
>TRBD1|TRBJ2-5|TRBV7-9|.
TGTGCCAGCAGCAGGGGCCAGACAGGGGAAGAGACCCAGTACTTC
CASSRGQTGEETQYF
>TRBD2|TRBJ2-1|TRBV6-1|.
TGTGCCAGCAGTGGGACTAGCGGGAGTTTTGAGCAGTTCTTC
CASSGTSGSFEQFF
>TRBD1|TRBJ1-5|TRBV5-1|.
TGCGCCAGCAGTCCCGGGCTCGGGACAGCAAATCAGCCCCAGCATTTT
CASSPGLGTANQPQHF
>.|TRBJ2-2|TRBV28|.
TGTGCCAGCCTAGGAGGGTCTTACACCGGGGAGCTGTTTTTT
CASLGGSYTGELFF
>TRBD1|TRBJ1-2|TRBV2|.
TGTGCCAGCAGTGGACAGGGGTTAAGCGGCTACACCTTC
CASSGQGLSGYTF
>TRBD2|TRBJ2-7|TRBV7-9|.
TGTGCCAGCAGCTTAGGTAGCGGGAGGTACGAGCAGTACTTC
CASSLGSGRYEQYF
>.|TRBJ1-1|TRBV28|.
TGTGCCAGCAGTTTGATGGCTGAAGCTTTCTTT
CASSLMAEAFF
>.|TRBJ2-3|TRBV5-1|.
TGCGCCAGCAGCTTGGTTCAGCCGTCCACAGATACGCAGTATTTT
CASSLVQPSTDTQYF
>.|TRBJ2-2|TRBV27|once
TGTGCCAGCAGTTTCCGTCCCCCGCTACCGAACACCGGGGAGCTGTTTTTT
CASSFRPPLPNTGELFF
>.|TRBJ2-7|TRBV28|once
TGTGCCAGCAGTGGCGGGCCCCTCTACGAGCAGTACTTC
CASSGGPLYEQYF
>.|TRBJ1-6|TRBV7-9|.
TGTGCCAGCAGCTCCGACTGGAATTCACCCCTCCACTTT
CASSSDWNSPLHF
>.|TRBJ2-1|TRBV2|.
TGTGCCAGCAGCTCAGTCCTCCCAACAGGGTACAATGAGCAGTTCTTC
CASSSVLPTGYNEQFF
>.|TRBJ2-2|TRBV4-1|.
TGCGCCAGCAGCCAAGGCTACCGCCCCCGGCAGGCGGGGACCGGGGAGCTGTTTTTT
CASSQGYRPRQAGTGELFF
>TRBD1|TRBJ2-5|TRBV11-2|.
TGTGCCAGCAGCCCAATAGGGGGCAGGGGACCCCTTGGGAAGACCCAGTACTTC
CASSPIGGRGPLGKTQYF
>TRBD2|TRBJ2-7|TRBV27|.
TGTGCCAGCAGTCCGCGCAGCGGGGCCAGCTCCTACGAGCAGTACTTC
CASSPRSGASSYEQYF
>.|TRBJ2-4|TRBV16|.
TGTGCCAGCAGCCAATCCGTGTTACCGGACATTCAGTACTTC
CASSQSVLPDIQYF
>.|TRBJ2-3|TRBV7-2|.
TGTGCCAGCAGTCAAAACACAGATACGCAGTATTTT
CASSQNTDTQYF
>.|TRBJ1-3|TRBV6-1|.
TGTGCCAGCAGAGGGAGCTCTGGAAACACCATATATTTT
CASRGSSGNTIYF
>.|TRBJ2-5|TRBV7-2|few
TGTGCCAGCAGCTTACTAATGGGGCAGGCGGCCCAGTACTTC
CASSLLMGQAAQYF
>TRBD1|TRBJ1-5|TRBV6-6|few
TGTGCCAGCAGTACCCCGACAGGGAAAGATCAGCCCCAGCATTTT
CASSTPTGKDQPQHF
>.|TRBJ2-3|TRBV2|.
TGTGCCAGCAGTGATCTCCGGGGCTCCACAGATACGCAGTATTTT
CASSDLRGSTDTQYF
>.|TRBJ2-7|TRBV29-1|.
TGCAGCGTTGTAGGGCAGTGGCCCTCCTACGAGCAGTACTTC
CSVVGQWPSYEQYF
>TRBD1|TRBJ2-2|TRBV27|.
TGTGCCAGCAGCCGAAGAGCCGGCGGGACAGGGACCGGGGAGCTGTTTTTT
CASSRRAGGTGTGELFF
>TRBD2|TRBJ2-3|TRBV7-3|.
TGTGCCAGCAACCGGGGGGGACATCTCACAGATACGCAGTATTTT
CASNRGGHLTDTQYF
>TRBD2|TRBJ2-1|TRBV6-1|.
TGTGCCAGCAGTGAAAGAAGCGGGAGGGGGAATGAGCAGTTCTTC
CASSERSGRGNEQFF
>.|TRBJ2-7|TRBV7-2|.
TGTGCCAGCAGCTTCACACAGGGACGGTACGAGCAGTACTTC
CASSFTQGRYEQYF
>.|TRBJ1-3|TRBV9|.
TGTGCCAGCAGCGCCCGAAGAGAGACGGCCGGACGGGGAAACACCATATATTTT
CASSARRETAGRGNTIYF
>.|TRBJ1-2|TRBV29-1|.
TGCAGCGTTGAAGGACCCTGGTATACAGGTCAACATGGCTACACCTTC
CSVEGPWYTGQHGYTF
>.|TRBJ1-2|TRBV10-3|once
TGTGCCATCAGTGACCGGATGGCGGGACCTCACTATGGCTACACCTTC
CAISDRMAGPHYGYTF
>.|TRBJ1-1|TRBV6-5|.
TGTGCCAGCACCACGGGGAACACTGAAGCTTTCTTT
CASTTGNTEAFF
>.|TRBJ2-3|TRBV5-4|.
TGTGCCAGCAGCTTGGCGGCGGGACGAGATACGCAGTATTTT
CASSLAAGRDTQYF
>TRBD1|TRBJ1-4|TRBV7-9|.
TGTGCCAGCAGCCTTGGGACAGCAGATGAAAAACTGTTTTTT
CASSLGTADEKLFF
>TRBD1|TRBJ1-4|TRBV27|.
TGTGCCAGCAGTCCCTCCTCGGACAGGATTAATGAAAAACTGTTTTTT
CASSPSSDRINEKLFF
>TRBD1|TRBJ1-2|TRBV28|.
TGTGCCAGCAGTTTGACAGGGCCTAACTATGGCTACACCTTC
CASSLTGPNYGYTF
>.|TRBJ2-5|TRBV6-5|.
TGTGCCAGCAGTTACTTACAGAGGGAGACCCAGTACTTC
CASSYLQRETQYF
>.|TRBJ2-3|TRBV7-8|.
TGTGCCACCGGTGGGGGGACAGATACGCAGTATTTT
CATGGGTDTQYF
>.|TRBJ1-4|TRBV6-5|.
TGTGCCAGCAGCCCAGGGAAGATTCCTAATGAAAAACTGTTTTTT
CASSPGKIPNEKLFF
>TRBD2|TRBJ2-1|TRBV2|.
TGTGCCAGCAGTTATTTAGGACTAGCGGGATCCTACAATGAGCAGTTCTTC
CASSYLGLAGSYNEQFF
>TRBD1|TRBJ2-7|TRBV27|.
TGTGCCAGCAGGCACCCGCCGATCAGGGGACAGGGAAGATGGTCCTACGAGCAGTACTTC
CASRHPPIRGQGRWSYEQYF
>.|TRBJ1-1|TRBV5-1|.
TGCGCCAGCAGCTTGTTCGGGACCGGGACATTTATTGAAGCTTTCTTT
CASSLFGTGTFIEAFF
>.|TRBJ2-3|TRBV1|.
TGCACCAGCAGCCAAGTTTGGGGGAGGGCCGCAGATACGCAGTATTTT
CTSSQVWGRAADTQYF